The 12 T cell receptor beta chains presented below share a single source sample, sequenced in a study of shared clonotypes between healthy human individuals. CD8 cells classed as naive were CD45RO-negative and positively selected for CCR7, excluding terminally differentiated effector memory CD45RA+ cells. Only in-frame clones appear in the TCRdb table, and some are missing; sequencing was by immunoSEQ multiplex PCR. Of hundreds of thousands of clones in the sample, around 92% were seen once. Sequenced input: naive CD8+ T cells sorted from blood. The receptor source for this set is a young man in good health.

The genes are TRBV7-9 and TRBJ2-1; no clear D. Trimming shortened V by 2 bases and J by 8 bases, and 10 bases separated the two germline ends. Germline-derived CDR1 and CDR2 are SEHNR and FQNEAQ (reference sequence). The CDR3 has 13 amino acids. The CDR3 DNA reads as TGTGCCAGCAGCTTATCGAGCATATATGAGCAGTTCTTC. The encoded protein is CASSLSSIYEQFF. Drawing the rest from reference TRBV7-9 and TRBJ2-1, the complete variable domain is DTGVSQNPRHKITKRGQNVTFRCDPISEHNRLYWYRQTLGQGPEFLTYFQNEAQLEKSRLLSDRFSAERPKGSFSTLEIQRTEQGDSAMYLCASSLSSIYEQFFGPGTRLTVL.

This chain links TRBV15 with TRBJ2-2; D assignment may be TRBD1 or TRBD2 (5 bases each). Germline CDR1 reads LNHNV; CDR2 reads YYDKDF (reference sequence). The V end was cut by 0 bases, the J end by 5 bases, with 10 bases between. The CDR3 loop spans 15 amino acids. The CDR3 sequence: CATSRDRGGTGELFF. CDR3 DNA sequence: TGTGCCACCAGCAGAGATCGGGGCGGGACCGGGGAGCTGTTTTTT.

This chain links TRBV9 with TRBJ2-6; no clear D gene. This CDR3 comprises 12 residues. Trimming shortened V by 7 bases and J by 6 bases, and 8 bases separated the two germline ends. Germline V gives CDR1 SGDLS, CDR2 YYNGEE. CDR3 in DNA: TGTGCCAGCGAAACTAAGGCCAACGTCCTGACTTTC. It encodes CASETKANVLTF. Variable domain in full (rest from reference TRBV9 and TRBJ2-6): DSGVTQTPKHLITATGQRVTLRCSPRSGDLSVYWYQQSLDQGLQFLIQYYNGEERAKGNILERFSAQQFPDLHSELNLSSLELGDSALYFCASETKANVLTFGAGSRLTVL.

V gene TRBV25-1 combines with J gene TRBJ2-7; 12 nucleotides agree with TRBD2. The germline gives CDR1 MGHDK, CDR2 SYGVNS. Unmatched junction bases numbered 13, after V lost 6 bases and J lost 4 bases. This CDR3 has 17 amino acids. CDR3 amino acids: CASSDDGWLAGGYEQYF. The CDR3, as DNA: TGTGCCAGCAGCGATGACGGGTGGCTAGCGGGAGGGTACGAGCAGTACTTC.

The V gene is TRBV11-2, the J gene TRBJ1-5; 9 bases fit TRBD1. The germline V gene has CDR1 SGHAT and CDR2 FQNNGV. Trimming cost V 3 bases and J 5 bases; bases outside gene matches: 5. This CDR3 region has 15 residues. CDR3 sequence reads: CASSFGTGKYQPQHF. The CDR3 DNA is TGTGCCAGCAGCTTCGGGACAGGGAAGTATCAGCCCCAGCATTTT.

J is TRBJ2-5 and V is TRBV30, with 7 nucleotides matching TRBD2. CDR1 is GTSNPN, CDR2 SVGIG, per germline (reference sequence). The CDR3 contains 15 residues. Trimming at V came to 4 bases and at J to 3 bases, leaving 11 bases not matched to a gene. In DNA form, the CDR3 reads TGTGCCTGGAACCACCTTCCTGGGGGGGAAGAGACCCAGTACTTC. It encodes CAWNHLPGGEETQYF. Using reference TRBV30 and TRBJ2-5 for the parts outside the CDR3, the full variable domain is SQTIHQWPATLVQPVGSPLSLECTVEGTSNPNLYWYRQAAGRGLQLLFYSVGIGQISSEVPQNLSASRPQDRQFILSSKKLLLSDSGFYLCAWNHLPGGEETQYFGPGTRLLVL.

This clone was observed a handful of times. Within the sample, other DNA sequences also encode this same CDR3. J is TRBJ1-2 and V is TRBV4-1; D is uncertain. The V gene's germline CDR1 is MGHRA and CDR2 YSYEKL. V was pared by 2 bases and J by 2 bases, with 6 bases between. This CDR3 spans 13 amino acids. CDR3 in DNA: TGCGCCAGCAGCCAAACTGGGAACTATGGCTACACCTTC. Amino acids: CASSQTGNYGYTF.

The rearrangement uses TRBV6-6 and TRBJ2-4, with D possibly being TRBD2 (5 bases). The CDR3 length is 14 residues. Germline V gives CDR1 MNHNY, CDR2 SVGAGI (reference sequence). Trimming left V 7 bases short and J 8 bases short, with 18 bases between. The CDR3 nucleotides are TGTGCCAGCACGTCCCGGCAAGCGGTTGACATTCAGTACTTC. It is translated as CASTSRQAVDIQYF.

There are a few counts of this clone. In nucleotides, the CDR3 is TGTGCCAGCAGCTCTTATAGCAATCAGCCCCAGCATTTT. It is translated as CASSSYSNQPQHF. The chain recombines TRBV7-2 with TRBJ1-5; D not certain. This CDR3 is 13 amino acids long. The V end was cut by 4 bases, the J end by 0 bases, with 4 bases between. Germline V gives CDR1 SGHTA, CDR2 FQGNSA.

This clone was seen once. The chain couples TRBV28 to TRBJ2-2; no definite D call. Trimming pared 7 bases from V and 0 bases from J, leaving 9 bases between. The CDR3 runs to 14 residues. The germline V gene encodes CDR1 MDHEN and CDR2 SYDVKM. The CDR3 protein is CASIPDSNTGELFF. DNA for the CDR3: TGTGCCAGCATCCCAGACTCGAACACCGGGGAGCTGTTTTTT.

This chain links TRBV7-7 with TRBJ2-1; 13 bases map to TRBD2. Germline V gene data show CDR1 as SSHAT and CDR2 as FNYEAQ (reference sequence). V lost 5 bases and J lost 3; bases outside the gene matches: 10. CDR3 length equals 18 residues. The CDR3: CASSPLGLAGAVYNEQFF. The CDR3 nucleotides are TGTGCCAGCAGCCCACTTGGACTAGCGGGAGCTGTCTACAATGAGCAGTTCTTC.

V gene TRBV7-9 combines with J gene TRBJ2-5, with 11 bases that match TRBD1. CDR1 is SEHNR, CDR2 FQNEAQ, per germline (reference sequence). V lost 5 bases, J lost 1 base, and 6 bases stayed unmatched. The CDR3 totals 16 residues. The CDR3 is CASSARTGGPQETQYF. DNA of the CDR3: TGTGCCAGCAGCGCCCGGACAGGGGGCCCCCAAGAGACCCAGTACTTC.